The entry below gives a single T cell receptor beta chain sequence along with its context. The antigen is unknown. The V end lost 5 bases, the J end lost 5 bases, and 16 bases lay between the germline ends. CDR3 length: 14 amino acids. Germline loops: CDR1 SGHTA, CDR2 FQGNSA. The data belong to a study of cytomegalovirus exposure and HLA in healthy donors. Overall study findings and caveats: Accounts indicate the classifier identified cytomegalovirus status with strong specificity and sensitivity. Previous analysis showed most TCR beta V segments were productive about 87% or about 30% of the time. With later analysis, a missense DCLRE1C variant became linked to TCR beta V- and J-gene trimming. CMV antigen specificity was confirmed in vitro for a few CMV-associated chains.

The PCR used 60 Vbeta and 13 Jbeta primers. Sequencing used immunoSEQ multiplex PCR; TCRdb keeps in-frame clones, though not all of them. The repertoire holds roughly 220,000 clones, roughly 80% seen once, with 2.9% in the top ten. This clonotype was sampled from a man in his thirties or forties in good health and CMV-seronegative. Sample: PBMCs. The J gene is TRBJ2-7, the V gene TRBV7-2; a possible D gene is TRBD2 (6 bases). CDR3 amino acids: CASSPWGVLDEQYF. For the CDR3, the DNA is TGTGCCAGCAGCCCCTGGGGGGTGCTAGACGAGCAGTACTTC. Combining the CDR3 with reference TRBV7-2 and TRBJ2-7 gives the whole variable domain GAGVSQSPSNKVTEKGKDVELRCDPISGHTALYWYRQSLGQGLEFLIYFQGNSAPDKSGLPSDRFSAERTGGSVSTLTIQRTQQEDSAVYLCASSPWGVLDEQYFGPGTRLTVT.